The 11 T cell receptor beta chains below were found in one sample sequenced in a study of T cell responses to AZD1222 COVID-19 vaccine. TCRdb's table, derived via immunoSEQ multiplex PCR, lists solely in-frame clones and lacks some. The repertoire holds fewer than 100,000 clones, with around 84% as singletons. This specimen consisted of peripheral blood, obtained 28 days after the second AZD1222 dose. The origin of the receptors is an adult who received the AZD1222 COVID-19 vaccine.

The V and J genes are TRBV7-9 and TRBJ2-7, with TRBD1 matching over 9 bases. The CDR3 runs 14 residues. CDR1 SEHNR and CDR2 FQNEAQ come from the germline V gene (reference sequence). Losses at the gene ends were 7 bases for V and 2 bases for J; bases not matched to a gene: 6. DNA for the CDR3: TGTGCCAGCAACGCGGACAGGGGCGCCTACGAGCAGTACTTC. Translating gives CASNADRGAYEQYF.

The rearrangement links TRBV27 to TRBJ2-7; a weak D match, TRBD1 (6 bases). This CDR3 contains 14 residues. Trimming took 4 bases from V and 0 from J, leaving 10 bases between them. The germline gives CDR1 MNHEY, CDR2 SMNVEV (reference sequence). CDR3: CASSSDRSSYEQYF. Here the CDR3 DNA reads TGTGCCAGCAGTTCCGACAGGAGCTCCTACGAGCAGTACTTC.

Worth noting for this clone: Additional DNA sequences in this sample encode the identical CDR3. The chain is built from TRBV6-5 and TRBJ1-5; D unresolved. The CDR3 runs 15 residues. The V gene's germline CDR1 is MNHEY and CDR2 SVGAGI. Trimming shortened V by 0 bases and J by 1 base, and 7 bases separated the two germline ends. As DNA, the CDR3 is TGTGCCAGCAGTTACTCAGGGCGGAGCAATCAGCCCCAGCATTTT. Its translation is CASSYSGRSNQPQHF.

The J gene is TRBJ2-7, the V gene TRBV5-1; D is perhaps TRBD1 or TRBD2 (5 bases each). Trimming cost V 4 bases and J 2 bases, with 10 bases left between them. This CDR3 contains 13 residues. CDR1 and CDR2 from the germline V gene are SGHRS and YFSETQ. The CDR3 region is CASSPVGAYEQYF. The CDR3, as DNA: TGCGCCAGCAGCCCCGTGGGGGCCTACGAGCAGTACTTC.

The rearrangement joins TRBV19 to TRBJ1-6; 7 bases line up with TRBD1. The CDR3 runs to 13 residues. Looked up from germline, CDR1 is LNHDA and CDR2 is SQIVND (reference sequence). Trimming took 8 bases from V and 10 from J; bases not matched to a gene: 8. CDR3 sequence (DNA): TGTGCCAGTTCCGGGACAGTGAACTCACCCCTCCACTTT. Translation: CASSGTVNSPLHF.

The CDR3: CASSQDRRRGSYNSPLHF. The CDR3 DNA sequence: TGTGCCAGCAGCCAAGATAGACGAAGGGGTTCCTATAATTCACCCCTCCACTTT. The V gene is TRBV3-1 (or the pseudogene TRBV3-2), the J gene TRBJ1-6; D is perhaps TRBD1 (5 bases). This CDR3 region has 18 residues. Per germline, CDR1 LGHDT and CDR2 YNNKEL (reference sequence). Trimming took 0 bases from V and 1 from J, leaving 13 bases between them.

The rearrangement uses TRBV6-5 and TRBJ1-2; the D is unclear. CDR1 and CDR2 from the germline V gene are MNHEY and SVGAGI. V was cut by 8 bases and J by 4 bases, with 14 bases left in between. The CDR3 contains 13 residues. In DNA form, the CDR3 reads TGTGCCAGCTCCTCACATCGGGGCTATGGCTACACCTTC. Translating gives CASSSHRGYGYTF.

Only one count was recorded for this clone. The chain has TRBV9 and TRBJ1-1; D is possibly TRBD1 (6 bases). Trimming shortened V by 3 bases and J by 4 bases, and 13 bases separated the two germline ends. The CDR3 has 14 amino acids. Looked up from germline, CDR1 is SGDLS and CDR2 is YYNGEE. The CDR3 region has the DNA TGTGCCAGCAGCGACCGGGACACTATCACTGAAGCTTTCTTT. Protein product: CASSDRDTITEAFF.

The chain uses TRBV12-3 or TRBV12-4 and TRBJ2-7; D not certain. The CDR3 loop spans 13 amino acids. V dropped 5 bases and J dropped 3 bases, with 11 bases sitting between them. The CDR3 protein is CASSALIDYEQYF. DNA for the CDR3: TGTGCCAGCAGTGCCCTTATCGACTACGAGCAGTACTTC.

The genes are TRBV20-1 and TRBJ2-1; the D is unclear. This CDR3 is built from 10 residues. Looked up from germline, CDR1 is DFQATT and CDR2 is SNEGSKA (reference sequence). V gave up 6 bases and J gave up 4 bases, with 4 bases separating them. The CDR3 loop reads CSAGYNEQFF. DNA of the CDR3: TGCAGTGCGGGGTACAATGAGCAGTTCTTC.

A single count supports this clone. This sequence joins TRBV27 and TRBJ2-7, with 9 positions matching TRBD1. CDR1 is MNHEY and CDR2 is SMNVEV in the germline V gene (reference sequence). V shed 6 bases, J shed 3 bases, and the junction held 6 bases outside the gene matches. The CDR3 covers 14 residues. CDR3 sequence reads: CASRRGQGFYEQYF. The CDR3 DNA reads TGTGCCAGCAGAAGGGGACAGGGATTCTACGAGCAGTACTTC.